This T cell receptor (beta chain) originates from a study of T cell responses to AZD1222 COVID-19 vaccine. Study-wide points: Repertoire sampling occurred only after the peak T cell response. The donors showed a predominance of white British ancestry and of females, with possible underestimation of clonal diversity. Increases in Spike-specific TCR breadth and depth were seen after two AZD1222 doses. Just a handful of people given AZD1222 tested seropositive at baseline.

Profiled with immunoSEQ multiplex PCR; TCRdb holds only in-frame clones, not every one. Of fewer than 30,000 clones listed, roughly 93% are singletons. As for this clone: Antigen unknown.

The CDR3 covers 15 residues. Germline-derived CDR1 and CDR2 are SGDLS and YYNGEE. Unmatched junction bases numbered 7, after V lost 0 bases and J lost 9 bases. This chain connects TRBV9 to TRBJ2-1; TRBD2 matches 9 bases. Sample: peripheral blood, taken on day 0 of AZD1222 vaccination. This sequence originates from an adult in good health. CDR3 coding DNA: TGTGCCAGCAGCGTAGCGGCGGGAGGGCCCGGTGAGCAGTTCTTC. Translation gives CASSVAAGGPGEQFF.